This entry lists 27 T cell receptor beta chains sequenced from one sample in a study of identical twins. Via MiXCR, TCRdb re-called the 5' RACE reads, giving one row per CDR3 protein. The sample includes some 500,000 distinct CDR3 sequences, roughly a fifth seen only once; the top ten take about 0.91%. These same data were also listed under a study on T cells expressing NK-cell markers.

The specimen sequenced was CD4+ T cells sorted from blood. These receptors all come from a woman aged 18-30 years in good health.

With regard to this clonotype: Germline and junction disagree at one end, which may indicate a read error. The rearrangement uses TRBV5-1 and TRBJ2-7, with 7 bases lining up with TRBD1. CDR1 and CDR2 (germline): SGHRS, YFSETQ. This CDR3 comprises 14 residues. The CDR3 DNA follows: TGCACCAGCAGCTGGGGTCAGGGGGTCTACGAGCAGTACTTC. Its protein product is CTSSWGQGVYEQYF.

The chain carries TRBV7-9 and TRBJ2-3, with D hard to call. Germline V gene data show CDR1 as SEHNR and CDR2 as FQNEAQ (reference sequence). V was shortened by 2 bases and J by 3 bases, with 9 bases between the two germline ends. CDR3 length: 14 amino acids. CDR3 nucleotide sequence: TGTGCCAGCAGCTTAAAAGGTGGTACAGATACGCAGTATTTT. It encodes CASSLKGGTDTQYF.

The gene calls are TRBV20-1 and TRBJ2-3; 8 nucleotides align to TRBD2. Germline assignment: CDR1 DFQATT and CDR2 SNEGSKA (reference sequence). Trimming at V came to 6 bases and at J to 1 base, leaving 9 bases not matched to a gene. CDR3 length: 15 amino acids. DNA for the CDR3: TGCAGTGCCCAAGCGGGGGACTACGGCACAGATACGCAGTATTTT. Its protein is CSAQAGDYGTDTQYF.

To note about this clonotype: With a much larger clone just one base away, this may be a read error. The CDR3: CCALPQGREVTNEQFF. As DNA, the CDR3 is TGCTGTGCCCTCCCCCAGGGGCGGGAGGTAACAAATGAGCAGTTCTTC. The chain links TRBV20-1 to TRBJ2-1; 8 bases are shared with TRBD2. This CDR3 is 16 amino acids long. Per the germline V gene, CDR1 is DFQATT and CDR2 is SNEGSKA (reference sequence).

This clonotype was detected only a few times. The rearrangement links TRBV5-6 to TRBJ2-1; no clear D gene. Germline V lookup: CDR1 SGHDT, CDR2 YYEEEE. The length of the CDR3 is 17 residues. Deletions cut 0 bases from V and 2 bases from J, with 15 bases between. The CDR3: CASSLVGGSRAYNEQFF. DNA for the CDR3: TGTGCCAGCAGCTTGGTAGGTGGTAGCCGCGCCTACAATGAGCAGTTCTTC.

The V and J genes are TRBV11-3 and TRBJ2-2; D is ambiguous. V lost 4 bases and J 3 bases, leaving 9 bases between the germline ends. Germline assignment: CDR1 SGHNT and CDR2 YENEEA. The CDR3 loop spans 14 amino acids. CDR3 sequence reads: CASSSSSYTGELFF. For the CDR3, the DNA is TGTGCCAGCAGCTCCTCCTCCTACACCGGGGAGCTGTTTTTT.

The V call is TRBV6-5, the J call TRBJ2-3; 9 bases are a match to TRBD2. Germline V gene data show CDR1 as MNHEY and CDR2 as SVGAGI. The CDR3 has 16 amino acids. V shed 4 bases and J 5 bases; nucleotides not matched to a gene: 10. CDR3 sequence: CASSSSAGGPVDTQYF. The CDR3 coding sequence is TGTGCCAGCAGTTCGTCGGCGGGGGGGCCGGTAGATACGCAGTATTTT.

This clonotype was counted only a few times. The CDR3, as DNA: TGCAGTGCAACCACAGGGGTTGGTGATTCACCCCTCCACTTT. It translates to CSATTGVGDSPLHF. J is TRBJ1-6 and V is TRBV20-1; 7 bases are a match to TRBD1. Germline CDR1 reads DFQATT; CDR2 reads SNEGSKA (reference sequence). The CDR3 is 14 residues long. V shed 6 bases, J shed 8 bases, and the junction held 10 bases outside the gene matches.

The V and J genes are TRBV6-5 and TRBJ2-7, with 10 positions matching TRBD2. Germline CDR1 is MNHEY and CDR2 is SVGAGI. The CDR3 is made up of 14 amino acids. J lost 3 bases, V lost 2 bases, and 1 base had no gene match. CDR3 in DNA: TGTGCCAGCAGTTACGAGCGGGGGGGCTACGAGCAGTACTTC. It is translated as CASSYERGGYEQYF.

The chain is built from TRBV7-9 and TRBJ2-7; D is perhaps TRBD2 (7 bases). Germline assignment: CDR1 SEHNR and CDR2 FQNEAQ (reference sequence). The CDR3 contains 14 residues. With 2 bases removed from V and 7 bases from J, the gap between germline ends came to 15 bases. The CDR3 DNA is TGTGCCAGCAGCTTAATCGGGGGGCTGGAGGAGCAGTACTTC. Residues: CASSLIGGLEEQYF.

The chain couples TRBV7-9 to TRBJ1-2; no clear D. This CDR3 region has 15 residues. V was shortened by 5 bases and J by 8 bases, with 21 bases between the two germline ends. Germline CDR1 and CDR2: SEHNR and FQNEAQ (reference sequence). This CDR3 is CASSLKQLSMGGYTF. As DNA, the CDR3 is TGTGCCAGCAGCCTCAAGCAGCTCTCCATGGGGGGCTACACCTTC.

This chain joins TRBV4-2 and TRBJ2-1; 11 bases are shared with TRBD2. V lost 2 bases to trimming and J lost 7 bases; unmatched junction nucleotides: 16. The CDR3 consists of 19 residues. Germline CDR1 LGHNA, CDR2 YNFKEQ. CDR3 amino acids: CASSQPPPNSGRARNEQFF. CDR3 nucleotide sequence: TGTGCCAGCAGCCAACCCCCCCCAAATAGCGGGAGGGCGAGGAATGAGCAGTTCTTC.

There are a few counts of this clonotype. The genes are TRBV18 and TRBJ2-7, with D perhaps given as TRBD1 or TRBD2 (5 bases each). Germline V lookup: CDR1 KGHSH, CDR2 LQKENI. Trimming stripped 1 base from V and 1 base from J, with 11 bases between. The CDR3 has 15 residues. The CDR3 region is CASSPQGTASYEQYF. CDR3 nucleotides: TGTGCCAGCTCACCACAAGGGACGGCATCCTACGAGCAGTACTTC.

With respect to this clonotype: Mismatch with germline at one junction end may stem from a read error. The chain is built from TRBV7-4 and TRBJ2-7; tentative D call: TRBD2 (5 bases). The CDR3 has 14 residues. Germline V gene lookup returns CDR1 SGHVT and CDR2 SQSDAQ. The CDR3, as DNA: TGTGCCAGCACCCCCCGGGTAGCGAGGAACGAACAGTACTTC. Translating gives CASTPRVARNEQYF.

This clonotype was seen more than once but under ten times. The CDR3 nucleotides read TGTGCCAGCACCCGTGAGGGGGGCTGGACTGAAGCTTTCTTT. Protein: CASTREGGWTEAFF. The rearrangement links TRBV7-9 to TRBJ1-1; D might be TRBD1 (6 bases). The CDR3 is made up of 14 amino acids. Germline V gene sequence: CDR1 SEHNR, CDR2 FQNEAQ (reference sequence). Trimming stripped 7 bases from V and 5 bases from J, with 17 bases between.

This clonotype was seen a handful of times. The chain couples TRBV4-3 to TRBJ2-7; D unclear. V shed 1 base and J shed 4 bases, with 8 bases lying between them. In germline, CDR1 is LGHNA, CDR2 YSLEER. The CDR3 contains 13 residues. CDR3 bases: TGCGCCAGCAGCCAAGTTAGAGATTACGAGCAGTACTTC. Encoded protein: CASSQVRDYEQYF.

Many counts were recorded for this clonotype. The chain links TRBV4-2 to TRBJ2-3; a weak D match, TRBD1 (6 bases). The V and J ends lost 1 base and 2 bases respectively, with 16 bases between them. Germline V gene data show CDR1 as LGHNA and CDR2 as YNFKEQ. The CDR3 has 17 residues. The CDR3 here is CASSQVKDGGYTDTQYF. CDR3 in DNA: TGTGCCAGCAGCCAAGTGAAAGATGGGGGCTACACAGATACGCAGTATTTT.

The chain is built from TRBV5-1 and TRBJ2-1, with a possible D match to TRBD2 (6 bases). The CDR3 is 13 residues long. The V end was cut by 5 bases, the J end by 8 bases, with 14 bases between. From germline, CDR1 is SGHRS and CDR2 YFSETQ. The CDR3 is CASRDGGYDEQFF. CDR3 nucleotide sequence: TGCGCCAGCAGAGATGGAGGGTACGATGAGCAGTTCTTC.

This clonotype was observed a few times. The rearrangement links TRBV30 to TRBJ2-5; maybe TRBD2 (6 bases). CDR3 length equals 11 residues. CDR1 GTSNPN and CDR2 SVGIG come from the germline V gene (reference sequence). Trimming shortened V by 2 bases and J by 10 bases, and 11 bases separated the two germline ends. CDR3 nucleotides: TGTGCCTGGAGTCAGGTCGGGGGCCAGTACTTC. Amino acids: CAWSQVGGQYF.

The chain has TRBV18 and TRBJ2-3; unclear D gene. V was cut by 3 bases and J by 0 bases, with 7 bases left in between. The CDR3 sequence is 14 residues long. CDR1 KGHSH and CDR2 LQKENI come from the germline V gene. The CDR3 DNA follows: TGTGCCAGCTCACCTAAACACAGCACAGATACGCAGTATTTT. Its translation: CASSPKHSTDTQYF.

This clonotype was detected a few times. This chain connects TRBV10-3 to TRBJ2-1; 8 bases are shared with TRBD2. Germline CDR1 and CDR2: ENHRY and SYGVKD. The CDR3 extends over 13 amino acids. Trimming took 9 bases from V and 4 from J; bases not matched to a gene: 5. In DNA form, the CDR3 reads TGTGCCATAAAAGCGGGGGAGTACAATGAGCAGTTCTTC. Amino acids: CAIKAGEYNEQFF.

This chain joins TRBV20-1 and TRBJ2-5; D possibly corresponds to TRBD1 (5 bases). Germline V CDR1 and CDR2: DFQATT, SNEGSKA (reference sequence). V shed 7 bases and J shed 5 bases, with 14 bases lying between them. The CDR3 loop spans 12 amino acids. The CDR3 DNA sequence: TGCAGTGTAGGGGCCTTTGGGGAGACCCAGTACTTC. It is translated as CSVGAFGETQYF.

The V call is TRBV2, the J call TRBJ1-1; D unclear. The CDR3 consists of 13 residues. The V gene lost 7 bases and the J gene lost 1 base, with 10 bases spanning the gap. The V gene's germline CDR1 is SNHLY and CDR2 FYNNEI. CDR3 nucleotide sequence: TGTGCCAGCACCTACTCCGGGAACACTGAAGCTTTCTTT. The encoded protein is CASTYSGNTEAFF.

The chain recombines TRBV6-6 with TRBJ2-7, with D perhaps matching TRBD2 (5 bases). The germline V gene has CDR1 MNHNY and CDR2 SVGAGI (reference sequence). The CDR3 consists of 12 residues. The V and J ends lost 2 bases and 7 bases respectively, with 9 bases between them. CDR3 region: CASSYHSGEQYF. CDR3 DNA sequence: TGTGCCAGCAGTTACCACTCGGGAGAGCAGTACTTC.

This clonotype was counted only a few times. The chain combines TRBV30 with TRBJ1-2; TRBD1 aligns across 7 bases. The CDR3 totals 14 residues. The junction had 12 bases not matched to a gene; V was cut back by 3 bases and J by 8 bases. CDR1 and CDR2 from the germline V gene are GTSNPN and SVGIG (reference sequence). DNA of the CDR3: TGTGCCTGGAGATCGGGCAGGGGGGCTAGGGGCTACACCTTC. This translates into CAWRSGRGARGYTF.

The rearrangement joins TRBV18 to TRBJ2-7, with 9 positions matching TRBD2. The CDR3 sequence is 14 residues long. Losses at the gene ends were 2 bases for V and 4 bases for J; bases not matched to a gene: 3. The V gene's germline CDR1 is KGHSH and CDR2 LQKENI. Here the CDR3 reads CASSPGTSLYEQYF. CDR3 nucleotides: TGTGCCAGCTCACCAGGGACTAGCTTGTACGAGCAGTACTTC.

This chain joins TRBV7-2 and TRBJ2-7; the D is unclear. Trimming removed 5 bases from V and 7 bases from J, with 18 bases in between. CDR1 and CDR2 from the germline V gene are SGHTA and FQGNSA. This CDR3 is 14 amino acids long. This CDR3 reads CASSLSRSVREQYF. Here the CDR3 DNA reads TGTGCCAGCAGCCTCTCCCGGTCTGTTCGGGAGCAGTACTTC.